The 14 T cell receptor beta chains below all came from one sample that was sequenced in a study of beta chain features in type 1 diabetes. Overall study findings and caveats: Moderate but significant shortening of TCRB CDR3s was recorded in all four CD4+ subsets from Type 1 diabetes patients.

These receptors lack a known antigen. Reverse transcribing all isolated RNA meant expressed TCRB transcripts were sequenced. Data came from immunoSEQ multiplex PCR; TCRdb stores just in-frame clones and leaves some out. This table holds around 600,000 clones, about an eighth found once. Material for sequencing was naive CD4+ T cells from blood. These receptors were obtained from a man aged 25-45 years with type 1 diabetes.

A few counts support this clone. The rearrangement joins TRBV29-1 to TRBJ2-3; D is unclear. CDR1 SQVTM and CDR2 ANQGSEA come from the germline V gene. Between the trimmed V and J ends, which lost 3 bases and 0 bases, there was a span of 7 bases. The CDR3 covers 13 residues. CDR3 sequence (DNA): TGCAGCGTTGAGGAGTCTAGCACAGATACGCAGTATTTT. Translation: CSVEESSTDTQYF.

The chain carries TRBV6-4 and TRBJ1-6, with TRBD1 matching over 9 bases. After removal of 8 bases from V and 9 bases from J, the junction contained 8 bases not matched to a gene. This CDR3 contains 14 residues. Germline V gives CDR1 MRHNA, CDR2 SNTAGT. Here the CDR3 reads CASHPGQGGSPLHF. CDR3 DNA: TGTGCCAGCCATCCGGGACAGGGAGGTTCACCCCTCCACTTT.

This sequence joins TRBV5-1 and TRBJ2-1; TRBD1 might be the D (6 bases). CDR1 and CDR2 (germline): SGHRS, YFSETQ. The CDR3 is 13 amino acids. V lost 2 bases and J 10 bases, leaving 13 bases between the germline ends. CDR3 residues: CASSFTGSGEQFF. The DNA for the CDR3 is TGCGCCAGCAGCTTTACAGGGTCCGGGGAGCAGTTCTTC.

The rearrangement uses TRBV14 and TRBJ2-7; 7 bases are shared with TRBD2. Germline V gene sequence: CDR1 SGHDN, CDR2 FVKESK. The CDR3 has 15 residues. Trimming cost V 4 bases and J 6 bases; bases outside gene matches: 12. The DNA of the CDR3 is TGTGCCAGCAGCCCCACAATGACTAGCTTTCGCGAGCAGTACTTC. The encoded protein is CASSPTMTSFREQYF. The variable domain in full, with the rest retrieved from reference TRBV14 and TRBJ2-7, is EAGVTQFPSHSVIEKGQTVTLRCDPISGHDNLYWYRRVMGKEIKFLLHFVKESKQDESGMPNNRFLAERTGGTYSTLKVQPAELEDSGVYFCASSPTMTSFREQYFGPGTRLTVT.

The J gene is TRBJ1-5, the V gene TRBV9, with TRBD1 as a possible D gene (5 bases). Germline V gives CDR1 SGDLS, CDR2 YYNGEE. The V end lost 4 bases, the J end lost 6 bases, and 14 bases lay between the germline ends. The CDR3 is 14 amino acids. The CDR3 DNA reads TGTGCCAGCAGCCTCAACGGGGGGGGTCAGCCCCAGCATTTT. Its translation: CASSLNGGGQPQHF.

This clone occurred a few times. This rearrangement joins TRBV9 to TRBJ2-6, with D unclear. CDR3 size: 14 residues. Germline CDR1 reads SGDLS; CDR2 reads YYNGEE. V was trimmed by 3 bases and J by 0 bases, leaving 4 bases between them. The CDR3 is CASSERSGANVLTF. CDR3 in DNA: TGTGCCAGCAGCGAACGCTCTGGGGCCAACGTCCTGACTTTC.

J is TRBJ1-2 and V is TRBV6-5, with 8 bases fitting TRBD1. Trimming cost V 2 bases and J 5 bases; bases outside gene matches: 7. CDR1 and CDR2 (germline): MNHEY, SVGAGI. This CDR3 comprises 15 residues. CDR3: CASSYLGTGGYGYTF. CDR3 nucleotides: TGTGCCAGCAGTTACCTCGGGACAGGTGGATATGGCTACACCTTC.

This clone has more than one count but fewer than ten. The genes are TRBV25-1 and TRBJ1-5, with 7 bases that match TRBD1. This CDR3 comprises 15 residues. J was trimmed by 7 bases and V by 4 bases; bases with no gene match: 10. Germline loops: CDR1 MGHDK, CDR2 SYGVNS. CDR3 DNA: TGTGCCAGCAGTGGACAGGGCAGGCTCGGCCAGCCCCAGCATTTT. It is translated as CASSGQGRLGQPQHF.

This clone appeared a few times. The chain uses TRBV5-4 and TRBJ1-2, with TRBD1 identical over 7 bases. The CDR3 has 14 amino acids. Trimming took 3 bases from V and 2 from J; bases not matched to a gene: 4. Germline V lookup: CDR1 SGHNT, CDR2 YYREEE (reference sequence). CDR3 region: CASSSPGQNYGYTF. CDR3 in DNA: TGTGCCAGCAGCTCCCCGGGACAGAACTATGGCTACACCTTC.

The chain combines TRBV18 with TRBJ2-6; D is possibly TRBD1 (5 bases). The CDR3 is 18 residues long. Looked up from germline, CDR1 is KGHSH and CDR2 is LQKENI. The ends were cut back, 2 bases at V and 0 bases at J, with 14 bases in the middle. The CDR3 DNA reads as TGTGCCAGCTCACCAAGGTCAGGGAAAGCCTCTGGGGCCAACGTCCTGACTTTC. It specifies CASSPRSGKASGANVLTF.

The rearrangement links TRBV29-1 to TRBJ2-5, with D perhaps TRBD1 (7 bases). The V end was cut by 6 bases, the J end by 1 base, with 12 bases between. CDR1 and CDR2 from the germline V gene are SQVTM and ANQGSEA. The CDR3 is 13 amino acids. CDR3 bases: TGCAGCGTGGCGGGACAGTTCCAAGAGACCCAGTACTTC. It translates to CSVAGQFQETQYF.

The gene calls are TRBV7-9 and TRBJ2-3; TRBD1 aligns across 7 bases. The CDR3 spans 14 residues. V gave up 5 bases and J gave up 4 bases; unmatched junction bases: 6. Per germline, CDR1 SEHNR and CDR2 FQNEAQ (reference sequence). CDR3 sequence reads: CASSSYRGADTQYF. CDR3 sequence (DNA): TGTGCCAGCAGCAGCTACAGGGGCGCAGATACGCAGTATTTT.

This clone occurred many times. The CDR3 here is CASSTRGSEYEQYF. CDR3 DNA sequence: TGTGCCAGCAGCACTAGGGGTTCCGAGTACGAGCAGTACTTC. V gene TRBV13 combines with J gene TRBJ2-7; D is perhaps TRBD1 or TRBD2 (5 bases each). CDR1 is PRHDT and CDR2 is FYEKMQ in the germline V gene (reference sequence). The CDR3 covers 14 residues. Trimming pared 5 bases from V and 4 bases from J, leaving 15 bases between.

This clone has a handful of counts. V usage is TRBV14 and J usage is TRBJ1-6, with TRBD1 matching over 7 bases. This CDR3 is built from 13 residues. J gave up 7 bases and V 3 bases, and 0 bases lay outside the gene matches. CDR1 and CDR2 from the germline V gene are SGHDN and FVKESK. CDR3 bases: TGTGCCAGCAGCCACAGGGGGAATTCACCCCTCCACTTT. Its translation: CASSHRGNSPLHF.